A selection of T cell receptor beta chains follows, all from one sample in a study of cytomegalovirus exposure and HLA in healthy donors. The method was immunoSEQ multiplex PCR; TCRdb's version includes in-frame clones alone and lacks a portion of them. The sample comprises around 200,000 clones, approximately 81% of which are singletons, and over 3.5% rests with the top ten. Sequencing was performed on PBMCs. These receptors were collected from a man aged 50 to 60 in good health and CMV-seronegative. The CDR3 runs from the conserved cysteine through the conserved F or W. D genes are given only for firm matches. Clone size, where shown, is once, few, many, or a class for clones that have expanded.

J gene: TRBJ2-7; V gene: TRBV7-6; clone size: NA; D gene: NA; CDR3 protein: CASSPGGPYEQYF; CDR3 DNA: TGTGCCAGCAGCCCAGGGGGGCCCTACGAGCAGTACTTC
J gene: TRBJ2-1; V gene: TRBV5-5; clone size: NA; D gene: NA; CDR3 protein: CASSKGMGQAYNEQFF; CDR3 DNA: TGTGCCAGCTCCAAGGGGATGGGGCAGGCCTACAATGAGCAGTTCTTC
J gene: TRBJ2-1; V gene: TRBV4-1; clone size: NA; D gene: TRBD2; CDR3 protein: CASSRSGLAVYNEQFF; CDR3 DNA: TGCGCCAGCAGCAGATCGGGACTAGCGGTCTACAATGAGCAGTTCTTC
J gene: TRBJ1-6; V gene: TRBV27; clone size: NA; D gene: NA; CDR3 protein: CASSLVGVNSPLHF; CDR3 DNA: TGTGCCAGCAGTTTAGTAGGGGTGAATTCACCCCTCCACTTT
J gene: TRBJ1-1; V gene: TRBV7-9; clone size: NA; D gene: TRBD1; CDR3 protein: CASSLALVRDRAGGTEAFF; CDR3 DNA: TGTGCCAGCAGCTTAGCGCTTGTGCGGGACAGGGCCGGGGGCACTGAAGCTTTCTTT
J gene: TRBJ2-7; V gene: TRBV5-1; clone size: NA; D gene: TRBD1; CDR3 protein: CASSVGQSSYEQYF; CDR3 DNA: TGCGCCAGCAGCGTGGGACAGAGCTCCTACGAGCAGTACTTC
J gene: TRBJ2-1; V gene: TRBV27; clone size: NA; D gene: TRBD1; CDR3 protein: CASSGDRVQFF; CDR3 DNA: TGTGCCAGCAGCGGGGACAGGGTCCAGTTCTTC
J gene: TRBJ2-7; V gene: TRBV14; clone size: NA; D gene: NA; CDR3 protein: CASRDGGYEQYF; CDR3 DNA: TGTGCCAGCAGGGACGGAGGCTACGAGCAGTACTTC
J gene: TRBJ2-4; V gene: TRBV6-5; clone size: NA; D gene: NA; CDR3 protein: CASSSGVAKNIQYF; CDR3 DNA: TGTGCCAGCAGCTCGGGGGTAGCCAAAAACATTCAGTACTTC
J gene: TRBJ2-1; V gene: TRBV5-1; clone size: few; D gene: NA; CDR3 protein: CASSLPSNEQFF; CDR3 DNA: TGCGCCAGCAGCTTGCCTAGCAATGAGCAGTTCTTC
J gene: TRBJ1-2; V gene: TRBV30; clone size: few; D gene: NA; CDR3 protein: CAWSSGSGYGYTF; CDR3 DNA: TGTGCCTGGAGTAGCGGGAGTGGCTATGGCTACACCTTC